The 5 T cell receptor beta chains below all came from one sample that was sequenced in a study of T cell responses to AZD1222 COVID-19 vaccine. Clones were read by immunoSEQ multiplex PCR, and TCRdb kept only the in-frame ones, dropping some. The sample includes 150,000 to 200,000 clones, 70% to 90% of them seen just once. Sequencing was performed on peripheral blood, taken 28 days after the second AZD1222 dose. The receptors originated from an adult who received the AZD1222 COVID-19 vaccine.

This rearrangement joins TRBV6-5 to TRBJ2-3; the D gene is possibly TRBD2 (5 bases). CDR1 is MNHEY and CDR2 is SVGAGI in the germline V gene. The ends were cut back, 2 bases at V and 0 bases at J, with 9 bases in the middle. This CDR3 is built from 15 residues. The CDR3 DNA follows: TGTGCCAGCAGTTACAAGCGGTTCAGCACAGATACGCAGTATTTT. Its protein product is CASSYKRFSTDTQYF.

The DNA for the CDR3 is TGTGCCACCAGCAGAGAAAGCCAAGGGGTGGACTATGGCTACACCTTC. Translated, it gives CATSRESQGVDYGYTF. V and J are TRBV15 and TRBJ1-2, with a possible D match to TRBD1 (5 bases). CDR1 is LNHNV, CDR2 YYDKDF, per germline (reference sequence). The CDR3 sequence is 16 residues long. Trimming removed 0 bases at V and 3 bases at J, with 14 bases between.

The rearrangement uses TRBV5-4 and TRBJ2-3, with a possible D match to TRBD1 (5 bases). CDR3 length: 13 amino acids. V was shortened by 4 bases and J by 5 bases, with 11 bases between the two germline ends. Germline-derived CDR1 and CDR2 are SGHNT and YYREEE (reference sequence). CDR3 sequence: CASSPPQGDTQYF. CDR3 bases: TGTGCCAGCAGCCCCCCCCAGGGAGATACGCAGTATTTT. Filled out from reference TRBV5-4 and TRBJ2-3, the complete variable domain reads ETGVTQSPTHLIKTRGQQVTLRCSSQSGHNTVSWYQQALGQGPQFIFQYYREEENGRGNFPPRFSGLQFPNYSSELNVNALELDDSALYLCASSPPQGDTQYFGPGTRLTVL.

This clone appeared a single time. This chain uses TRBV11-3 with TRBJ2-1; 10 bases match TRBD1. The junction had 4 bases not matched to a gene; V was cut back by 1 base and J by 4 bases. Germline CDR1 SGHNT, CDR2 YENEEA. The CDR3 contains 16 residues. The CDR3 coding sequence is TGTGCCAGCAGCTTAGGGACAGGGGGGTTATACAATGAGCAGTTCTTC. Translated: CASSLGTGGLYNEQFF.

V gene TRBV5-1 combines with J gene TRBJ2-1; TRBD2 agrees at 9 bases. Germline V gene lookup returns CDR1 SGHRS and CDR2 YFSETQ. The CDR3 runs to 15 residues. J lost 6 bases, V lost 3 bases, and 7 bases had no gene match. The CDR3 here is CASSSTGTSSNEQFF. DNA for the CDR3: TGCGCCAGCAGCTCCACCGGGACTAGCTCCAATGAGCAGTTCTTC.